This T cell receptor beta chain was recovered during a study of T cell responses to AZD1222 COVID-19 vaccine (dated by TCRdb to the early 2020s). Concerning the study at large: AZD1222 recipients whose second dose came at about 4 weeks and those whose second dose came at about 12 weeks were combined into one group, since spike-specific TCR depth and breadth did not differ between the two schedules. A total of 240 or so trial participants underwent TCR sequencing, of whom more than 200 had received two doses of AZD1222 and about 25 had received two doses of the MenACWY control vaccine. Trial participants were enrolled by age into 18-55, 56-69 and 70-plus year subgroups, with around 140, 26 and 57 TCR-sequenced participants respectively.

The CDR3 regions of human TCRbeta chains were analyzed by immunosequencing. In the authors' own workflow: TCRs in the repertoires were compared against a reference library of SARS-CoV-2-specific TCRs that had been generated with the MIRA antigen-specificity platform. Breadth was defined as the fraction of unique TCRs that were SARS-CoV-2-associated, and depth was defined as the fraction of total T cells that were SARS-CoV-2-associated. Using the MIRA data, each spike-specific TCR was mapped to the spike region that the TCR reacts to and placed in a CD4 or CD8 class. Log10-transformed breadth and depth values were compared by one-way ANOVA with Sidak's multiple comparisons tests. As stored in TCRdb, this immuneACCESS dataset retains in-frame rearrangements with V and J assigned. A fraction of the clones does not appear; measured against another copy, unresolved V genes explain less than half of the discrepancy, and the remainder lacks a known reason. That table furnishes V, J and clone size, whereas the DNA furnished D and trimming. This sample is represented by over 150,000 clones; approximately 90% of them were singletons. The ten largest clones capture 6% to 8% of the sample.

Taken with the paper, the label for time point translates to: baseline before first vaccination. Samples from vaccinated people were obtained from the UK trials COV001 and COV002, which included a single-blind randomized controlled phase 2/3 trial of AZD1222 (ChAdOx1 nCoV-19) in healthy adults. For TCRbeta chain sequencing, PBMC samples from trial participants were taken at day 0 and at day 28 after the second dose. Looking up the germline V gene yields CDR1 SGHDN and CDR2 FVKESK. The CDR3 starts with the cysteine, ends with the phenylalanine, and has 12 residues. This entry keeps only the CDR3 DNA: 36 bases, framed from base 1. The trim is 5 bases for V and 5 bases for J, with a gap of 9 bases between the germline ends. A word on this clone: Its antigen is not yet known. No base quality values were provided; no much bigger clone lies one nucleotide off.

Results and caveats for the whole study, not just this receptor: Reportedly, close to half of the unique spike-specific TCRs recognized epitopes lying outside the regions that are mutated in the B.1.351 and B.1.1.7 variants. In the small 56-69-year group, the increase in depth fell short of significance, most likely because of low power. Conclusions about previously exposed vaccinees were limited because only six AZD1222 recipients were SARS-CoV-2 seropositive at baseline. Most participants were white British and females outnumbered males, and the authors suggested that clonal diversity may have been underestimated. After two AZD1222 doses, spike-specific TCR breadth and depth were significantly higher than at day 0 and than in MenACWY recipients. Vaccine-associated CD4 TCRs spanned the whole spike protein, with dominant responses in regions 160-218 and 743-854. Because no day 14 peak-response samples were available, the repertoires could be characterized only after the peak T cell response.

This sequence originates from an adult in good health. The rearranged segments are TRBV14 and TRBJ1-1, with the identity of the D gene unclear. The starting material was peripheral blood, obtained on day 0 of AZD1222 vaccination. The DNA sequence is as follows: TGTGCCAGCAGCTCTCGTGGGACTGAAGCTTTCTTT. It specifies CASSSRGTEAFF. Here the CDR3 is joined to the reference TRBV14 and TRBJ1-1 genes, and the full variable domain is: EAGVTQFPSHSVIEKGQTVTLRCDPISGHDNLYWYRRVMGKEIKFLLHFVKESKQDESGMPNNRFLAERTGGTYSTLKVQPAELEDSGVYFCASSSRGTEAFFGQGTRLTVV.